The following is a T cell receptor beta chain sequence with its context. Alpha- and beta-chain coverage of first-strand cDNA came from TRAV- and TRBV-specific primers. It was with a constant-region primer and a V-primer adapter that TCRs were amplified over around 18 PCR cycles. One entry per CDR3 protein, called by TCRdb with MiXCR from the reads. This table holds about 100,000 distinct CDR3 sequences, under 25% found once. The sample originates from a study of low-dose radiotherapy and immunotherapy resistance in tumors. The V end lost 5 bases, the J end lost 6 bases, and 14 bases lay between the germline ends. The CDR3 is 13 residues long. Time point here: after trial treatment. As to treatment: LDRT plus nivolumab, ipilimumab, low-dose cyclophosphamide and aspirin (RACIN trial).

This TCR was recovered from a male donor with prostate cancer. Here the sequenced sample was PBMCs, taken after low-dose radiotherapy plus immunotherapy. The gene calls are TRBV12-3 or TRBV12-4 and TRBJ2-7; a possible D gene is TRBD1 (6 bases). The CDR3 DNA reads TGTGCCAGCAGTGCCCGACAGGCCGGCGAGCAGTACTTC. Residues: CASSARQAGEQYF.